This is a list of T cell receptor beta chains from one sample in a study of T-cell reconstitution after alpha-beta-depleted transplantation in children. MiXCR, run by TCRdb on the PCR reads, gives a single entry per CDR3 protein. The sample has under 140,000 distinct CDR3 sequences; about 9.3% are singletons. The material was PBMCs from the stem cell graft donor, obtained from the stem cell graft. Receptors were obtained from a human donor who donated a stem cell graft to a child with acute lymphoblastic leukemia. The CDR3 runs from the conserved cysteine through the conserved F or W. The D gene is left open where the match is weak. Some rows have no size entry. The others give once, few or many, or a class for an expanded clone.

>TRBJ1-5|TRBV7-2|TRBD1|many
TGTGCCAGCAGCTGGGACAGGGCTATCAATCAGCCCCAGCATTTT
CASSWDRAINQPQHF
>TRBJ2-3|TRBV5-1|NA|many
TGCGCCAGCAGCTTAACGAAGTCGCGGACAGATACGCAGTATTTT
CASSLTKSRTDTQYF
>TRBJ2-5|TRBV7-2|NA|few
TGTGCCAGCAGGCCAGCAGGGTTCCGGGGGCAAGAGACCCAGTACTTC
CASRPAGFRGQETQYF
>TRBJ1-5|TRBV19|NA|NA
TGTGCCAGTAGTGTTTTTGGGACGCTAAAGGGCAATCAGCCCCAGCATTTT
CASSVFGTLKGNQPQHF
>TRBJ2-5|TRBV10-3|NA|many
TGTGCCATCAGTGAGTCGGGGGTTAGGGAAGAAGAGACCCAGTACTTC
CAISESGVREEETQYF
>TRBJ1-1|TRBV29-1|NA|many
TGCAGCGTTCGGCTGAACACTGAAGCTTTCTTT
CSVRLNTEAFF
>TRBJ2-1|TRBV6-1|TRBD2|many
TGTGCCAGCAGTGAAGCGGGAGGGTACAATGAGCAGTTCTTC
CASSEAGGYNEQFF
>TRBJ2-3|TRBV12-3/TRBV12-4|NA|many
TGTGCCAGCAGTCCCCGTACCACAGATACGCAGTATTTT
CASSPRTTDTQYF
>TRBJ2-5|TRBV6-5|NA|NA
TGTGCCAGCAGTTTTAGTCTCACAGGAACCCAAGAGACCCAGTACTTC
CASSFSLTGTQETQYF
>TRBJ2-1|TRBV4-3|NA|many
TGCGCCAGCAGCCAAGTTTTACGGGGTCTTGCCTACAATGAGCAGTTCTTC
CASSQVLRGLAYNEQFF
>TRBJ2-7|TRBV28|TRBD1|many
TGTGCCAGCAGTCTGAACAGGGGCTCAAGGGACGAGCAGTACTTC
CASSLNRGSRDEQYF
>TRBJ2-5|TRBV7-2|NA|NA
TGTGCCAGCAGCTTATCTGGGTCTCAAGAGACCCAGTACTTC
CASSLSGSQETQYF
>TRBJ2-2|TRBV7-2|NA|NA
TGTGCCAGCACCTCCGGTTCGGGGGAGAACACCGGGGAGCTGTTTTTT
CASTSGSGENTGELFF
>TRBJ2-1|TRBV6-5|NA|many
TGTGCCAGCAGTTATGCTTTGGGACAATACAATGAGCAGTTCTTC
CASSYALGQYNEQFF